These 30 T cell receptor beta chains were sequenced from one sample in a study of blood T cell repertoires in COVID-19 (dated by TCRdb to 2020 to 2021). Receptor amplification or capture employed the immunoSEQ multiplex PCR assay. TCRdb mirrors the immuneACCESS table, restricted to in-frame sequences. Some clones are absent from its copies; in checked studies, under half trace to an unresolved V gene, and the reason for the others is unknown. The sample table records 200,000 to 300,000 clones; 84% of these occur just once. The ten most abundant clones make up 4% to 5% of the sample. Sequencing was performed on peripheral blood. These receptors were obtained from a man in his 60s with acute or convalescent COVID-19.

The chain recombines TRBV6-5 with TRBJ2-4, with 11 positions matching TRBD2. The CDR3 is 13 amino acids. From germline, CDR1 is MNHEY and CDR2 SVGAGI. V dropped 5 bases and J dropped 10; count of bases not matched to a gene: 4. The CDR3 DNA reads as TGTGCCAGCAGTCCAATAGCGGGGGGGATTCAGTACTTC. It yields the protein CASSPIAGGIQYF.

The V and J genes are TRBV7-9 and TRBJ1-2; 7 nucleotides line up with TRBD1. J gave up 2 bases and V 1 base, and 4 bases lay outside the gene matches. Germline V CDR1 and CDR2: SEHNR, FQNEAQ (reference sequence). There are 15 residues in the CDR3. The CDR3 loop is CASSLDRGSNYGYTF. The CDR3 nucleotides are TGTGCCAGCAGCTTAGACAGGGGATCAAACTATGGCTACACCTTC.

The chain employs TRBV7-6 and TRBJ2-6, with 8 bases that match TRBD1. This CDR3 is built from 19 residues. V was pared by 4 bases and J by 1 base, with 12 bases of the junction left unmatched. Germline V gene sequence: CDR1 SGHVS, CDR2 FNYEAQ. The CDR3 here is CASSYPGGGSHSGANVLTF. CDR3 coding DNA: TGTGCCAGCAGCTACCCAGGGGGCGGGTCGCATTCTGGGGCCAACGTCCTGACTTTC. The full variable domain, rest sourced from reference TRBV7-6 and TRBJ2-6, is GAGVSQSPRYKVTKRGQDVALRCDPISGHVSLYWYRQALGQGPEFLTYFNYEAQQDKSGLPNDRFSAERPEGSISTLTIQRTEQRDSAMYRCASSYPGGGSHSGANVLTFGAGSRLTVL.

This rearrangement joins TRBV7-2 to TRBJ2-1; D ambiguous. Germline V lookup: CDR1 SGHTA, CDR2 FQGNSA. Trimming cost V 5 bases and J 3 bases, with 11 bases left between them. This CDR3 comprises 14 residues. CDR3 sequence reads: CASSPSTLYNEQFF. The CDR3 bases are TGTGCCAGCAGCCCTTCGACACTCTACAATGAGCAGTTCTTC.

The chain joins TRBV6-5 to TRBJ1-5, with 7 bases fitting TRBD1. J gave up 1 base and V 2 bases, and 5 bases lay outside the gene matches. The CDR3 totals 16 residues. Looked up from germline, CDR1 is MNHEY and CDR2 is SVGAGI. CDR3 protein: CASSYRGQGSNQPQHF. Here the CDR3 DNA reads TGTGCCAGCAGTTACAGGGGGCAGGGGAGCAATCAGCCCCAGCATTTT.

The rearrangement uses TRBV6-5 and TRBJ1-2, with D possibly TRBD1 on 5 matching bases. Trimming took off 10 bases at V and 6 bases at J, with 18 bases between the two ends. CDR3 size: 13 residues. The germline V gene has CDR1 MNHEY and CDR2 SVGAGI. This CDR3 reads CATRQPAIHGYTF. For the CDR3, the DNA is TGTGCCACACGACAGCCGGCAATCCATGGCTACACCTTC.

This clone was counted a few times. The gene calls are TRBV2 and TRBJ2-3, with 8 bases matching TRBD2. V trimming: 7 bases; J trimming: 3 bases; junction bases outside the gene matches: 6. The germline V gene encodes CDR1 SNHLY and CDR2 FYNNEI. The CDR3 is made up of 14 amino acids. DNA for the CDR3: TGTGCCAGCACCGGACGGGGGGGGACAGATACGCAGTATTTT. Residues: CASTGRGGTDTQYF. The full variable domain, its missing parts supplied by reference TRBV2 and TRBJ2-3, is EPEVTQTPSHQVTQMGQEVILRCVPISNHLYFYWYRQILGQKVEFLVSFYNNEISEKSEIFDDQFSVERPDGSNFTLKIRSTKLEDSAMYFCASTGRGGTDTQYFGPGTRLTVL.

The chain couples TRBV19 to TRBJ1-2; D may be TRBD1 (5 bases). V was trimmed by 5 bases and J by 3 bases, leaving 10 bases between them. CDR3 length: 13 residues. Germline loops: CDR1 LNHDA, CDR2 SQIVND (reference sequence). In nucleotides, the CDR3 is TGTGCCAGTAGTCCCTGGGGGGACTATGGCTACACCTTC. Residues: CASSPWGDYGYTF.

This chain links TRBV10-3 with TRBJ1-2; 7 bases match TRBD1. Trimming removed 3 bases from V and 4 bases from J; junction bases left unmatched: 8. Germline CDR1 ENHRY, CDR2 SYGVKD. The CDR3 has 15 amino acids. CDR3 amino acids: CAISDVGGAGYGYTF. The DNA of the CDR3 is TGTGCCATCAGTGACGTAGGGGGCGCAGGCTATGGCTACACCTTC.

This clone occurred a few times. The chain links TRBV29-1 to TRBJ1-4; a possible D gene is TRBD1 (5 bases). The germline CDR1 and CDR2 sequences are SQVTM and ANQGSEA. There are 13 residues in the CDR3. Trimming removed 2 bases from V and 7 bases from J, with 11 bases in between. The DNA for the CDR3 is TGCAGCGTTGAAACAGGCGGGGCTGAAAAACTGTTTTTT. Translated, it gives CSVETGGAEKLFF.

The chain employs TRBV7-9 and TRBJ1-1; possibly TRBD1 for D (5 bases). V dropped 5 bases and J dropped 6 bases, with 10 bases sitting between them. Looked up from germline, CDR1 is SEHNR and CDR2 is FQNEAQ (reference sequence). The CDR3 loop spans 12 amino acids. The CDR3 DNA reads TGTGCCAGCAGCCAGGGCCCAGCTGAAGCTTTCTTT. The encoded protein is CASSQGPAEAFF. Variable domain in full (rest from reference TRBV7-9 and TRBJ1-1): DTGVSQNPRHKITKRGQNVTFRCDPISEHNRLYWYRQTLGQGPEFLTYFQNEAQLEKSRLLSDRFSAERPKGSFSTLEIQRTEQGDSAMYLCASSQGPAEAFFGQGTRLTVV.

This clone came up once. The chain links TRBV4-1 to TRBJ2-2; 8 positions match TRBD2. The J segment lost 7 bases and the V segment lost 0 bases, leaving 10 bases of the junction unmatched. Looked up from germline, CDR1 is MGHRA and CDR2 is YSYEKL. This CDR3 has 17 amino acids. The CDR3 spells CASSQERAGASGGELFF. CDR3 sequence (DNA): TGCGCCAGCAGCCAAGAGCGAGCGGGGGCCTCCGGCGGGGAGCTGTTTTTT.

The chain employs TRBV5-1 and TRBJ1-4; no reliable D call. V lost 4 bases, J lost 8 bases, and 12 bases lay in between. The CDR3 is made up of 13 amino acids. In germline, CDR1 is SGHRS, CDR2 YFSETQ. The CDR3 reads CASSPILREKLFF. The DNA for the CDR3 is TGCGCCAGCAGCCCGATTCTACGAGAAAAACTGTTTTTT.

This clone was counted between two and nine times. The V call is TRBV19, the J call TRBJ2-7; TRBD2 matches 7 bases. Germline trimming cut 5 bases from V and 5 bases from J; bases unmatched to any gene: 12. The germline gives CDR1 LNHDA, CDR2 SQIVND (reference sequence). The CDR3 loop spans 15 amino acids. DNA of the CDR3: TGTGCCAGTAGTTGGACTAGTTCCCTGATGAACGAGCAGTACTTC. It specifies CASSWTSSLMNEQYF.

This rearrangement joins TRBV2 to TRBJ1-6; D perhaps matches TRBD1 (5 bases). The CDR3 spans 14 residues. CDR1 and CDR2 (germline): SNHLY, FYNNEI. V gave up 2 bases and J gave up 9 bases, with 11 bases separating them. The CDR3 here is CASSELAGFSPLHF. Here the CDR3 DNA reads TGTGCCAGCAGTGAACTGGCAGGGTTTTCACCCCTCCACTTT.

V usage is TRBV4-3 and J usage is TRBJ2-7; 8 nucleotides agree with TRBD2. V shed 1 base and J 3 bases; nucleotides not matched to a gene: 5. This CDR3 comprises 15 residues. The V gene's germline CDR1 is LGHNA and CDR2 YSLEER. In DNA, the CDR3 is TGCGCCAGCAGCCAAGTACTAGCGGTATTCTACGAGCAGTACTTC. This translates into CASSQVLAVFYEQYF.

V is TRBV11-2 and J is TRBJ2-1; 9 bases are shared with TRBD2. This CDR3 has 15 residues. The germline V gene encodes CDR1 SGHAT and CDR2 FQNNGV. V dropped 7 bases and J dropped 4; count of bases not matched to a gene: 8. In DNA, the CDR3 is TGTGCCAGCAACCCGACTAGCGGAGCTTACAATGAGCAGTTCTTC. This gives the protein CASNPTSGAYNEQFF.

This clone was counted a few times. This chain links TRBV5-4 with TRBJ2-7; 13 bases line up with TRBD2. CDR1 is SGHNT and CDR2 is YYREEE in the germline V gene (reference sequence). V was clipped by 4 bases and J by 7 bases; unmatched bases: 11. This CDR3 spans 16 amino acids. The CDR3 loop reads CASSLGLAGAGGEQYF. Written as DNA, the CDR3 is TGTGCCAGCAGCCTAGGACTAGCGGGAGCCGGGGGTGAGCAGTACTTC. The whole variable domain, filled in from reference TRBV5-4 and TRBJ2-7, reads ETGVTQSPTHLIKTRGQQVTLRCSSQSGHNTVSWYQQALGQGPQFIFQYYREEENGRGNFPPRFSGLQFPNYSSELNVNALELDDSALYLCASSLGLAGAGGEQYFGPGTRLTVT.

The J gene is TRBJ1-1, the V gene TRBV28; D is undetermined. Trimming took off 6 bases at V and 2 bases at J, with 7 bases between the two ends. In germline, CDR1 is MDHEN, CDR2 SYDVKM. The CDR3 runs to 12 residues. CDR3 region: CASSTLNTEAFF. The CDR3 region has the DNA TGTGCCAGCAGCACGCTAAACACTGAAGCTTTCTTT. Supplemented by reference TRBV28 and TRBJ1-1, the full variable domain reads DVKVTQSSRYLVKRTGEKVFLECVQDMDHENMFWYRQDPGLGLRLIYFSYDVKMKEKGDIPEGYSVSREKKERFSLILESASTNQTSMYLCASSTLNTEAFFGQGTRLTVV.

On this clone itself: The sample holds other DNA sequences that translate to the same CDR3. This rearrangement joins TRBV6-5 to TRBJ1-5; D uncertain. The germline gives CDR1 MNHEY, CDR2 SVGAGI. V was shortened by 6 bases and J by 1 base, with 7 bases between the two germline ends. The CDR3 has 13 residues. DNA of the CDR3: TGTGCCAGCAGGGGCTACAGCAATCAGCCCCAGCATTTT. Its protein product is CASRGYSNQPQHF.

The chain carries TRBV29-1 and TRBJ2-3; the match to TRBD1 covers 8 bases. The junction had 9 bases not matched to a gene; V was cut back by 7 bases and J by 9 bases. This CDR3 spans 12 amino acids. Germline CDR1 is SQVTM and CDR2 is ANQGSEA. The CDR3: CSAYRTGNTQYF. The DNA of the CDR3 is TGCAGCGCATACCGGACAGGGAACACGCAGTATTTT.

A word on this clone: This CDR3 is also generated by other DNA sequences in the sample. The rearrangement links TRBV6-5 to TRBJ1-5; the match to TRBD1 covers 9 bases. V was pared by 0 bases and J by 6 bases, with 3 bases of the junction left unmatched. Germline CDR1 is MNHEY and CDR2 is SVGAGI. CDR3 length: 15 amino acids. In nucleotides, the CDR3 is TGTGCCAGCAGTTACTCGGGACAGGGCGGTCAGCCCCAGCATTTT. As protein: CASSYSGQGGQPQHF.

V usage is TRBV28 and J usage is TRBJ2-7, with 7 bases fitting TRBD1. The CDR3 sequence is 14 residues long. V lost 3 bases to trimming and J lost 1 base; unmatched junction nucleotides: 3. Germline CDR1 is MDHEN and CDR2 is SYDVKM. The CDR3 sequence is CASSFLDRSYEQYF. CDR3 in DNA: TGTGCCAGCAGTTTCCTGGACAGGTCCTACGAGCAGTACTTC.

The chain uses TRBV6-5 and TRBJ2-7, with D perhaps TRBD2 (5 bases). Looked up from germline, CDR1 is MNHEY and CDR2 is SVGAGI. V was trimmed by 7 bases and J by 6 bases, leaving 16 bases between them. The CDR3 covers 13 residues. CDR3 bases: TGTGCCAGCAAGTCCGAGGGAATCCTCGAGCAGTACTTC. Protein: CASKSEGILEQYF.

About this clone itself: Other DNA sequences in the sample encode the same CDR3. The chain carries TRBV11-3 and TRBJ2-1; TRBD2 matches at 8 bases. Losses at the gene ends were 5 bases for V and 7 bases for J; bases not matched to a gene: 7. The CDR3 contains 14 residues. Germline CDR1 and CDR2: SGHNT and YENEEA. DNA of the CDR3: TGTGCCAGCAGCCTCGGACTAGCCGGGAATGAGCAGTTCTTC. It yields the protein CASSLGLAGNEQFF. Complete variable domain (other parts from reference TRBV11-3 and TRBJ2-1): EAGVVQSPRYKIIEKKQPVAFWCNPISGHNTLYWYLQNLGQGPELLIRYENEEAVDDSQLPKDRFSAERLKGVDSTLKIQPAELGDSAVYLCASSLGLAGNEQFFGPGTRLTVL.

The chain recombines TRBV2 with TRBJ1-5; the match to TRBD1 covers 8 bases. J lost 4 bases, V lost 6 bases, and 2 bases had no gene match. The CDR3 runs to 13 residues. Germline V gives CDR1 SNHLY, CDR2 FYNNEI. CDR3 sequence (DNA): TGTGCCAGCAGGGACAGGGAGAATCAGCCCCAGCATTTT. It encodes CASRDRENQPQHF.

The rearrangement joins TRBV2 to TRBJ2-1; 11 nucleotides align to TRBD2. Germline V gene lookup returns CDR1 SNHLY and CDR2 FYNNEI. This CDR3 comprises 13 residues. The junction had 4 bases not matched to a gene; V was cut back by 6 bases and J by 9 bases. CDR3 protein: CASRGTSGGEQFF. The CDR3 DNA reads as TGTGCCAGCAGGGGGACTAGCGGAGGTGAGCAGTTCTTC. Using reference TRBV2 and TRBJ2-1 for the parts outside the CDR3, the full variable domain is EPEVTQTPSHQVTQMGQEVILRCVPISNHLYFYWYRQILGQKVEFLVSFYNNEISEKSEIFDDQFSVERPDGSNFTLKIRSTKLEDSAMYFCASRGTSGGEQFFGPGTRLTVL.

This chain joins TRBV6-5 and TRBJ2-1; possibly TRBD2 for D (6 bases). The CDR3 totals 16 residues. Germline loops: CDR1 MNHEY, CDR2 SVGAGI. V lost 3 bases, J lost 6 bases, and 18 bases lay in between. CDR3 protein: CASSYSSGESINEQFF. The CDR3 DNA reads TGTGCCAGCAGTTATTCGTCGGGGGAATCCATCAATGAGCAGTTCTTC.

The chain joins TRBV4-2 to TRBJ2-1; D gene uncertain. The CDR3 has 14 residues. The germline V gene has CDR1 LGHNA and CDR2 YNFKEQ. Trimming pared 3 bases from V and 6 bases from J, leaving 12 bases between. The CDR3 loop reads CASSHPRSSNEQFF. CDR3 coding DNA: TGTGCCAGCAGCCACCCCCGTTCTAGCAATGAGCAGTTCTTC.

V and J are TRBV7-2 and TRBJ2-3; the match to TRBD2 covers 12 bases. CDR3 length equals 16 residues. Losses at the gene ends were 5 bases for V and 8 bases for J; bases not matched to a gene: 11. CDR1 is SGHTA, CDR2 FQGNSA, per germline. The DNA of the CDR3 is TGTGCCAGCAGCACCGCTAGCGGGGGGGCACAGGGTACGCAGTATTTT. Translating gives CASSTASGGAQGTQYF.